This TCR beta chain was recorded in a study of T cell responses to AZD1222 COVID-19 vaccine. Study results and limitations: White British people made up most donors, females outnumbered males, and clonal diversity was possibly underestimated.

About this clone: Its specificity is unknown.

Trimming removed 4 bases from V and 6 bases from J, with 19 bases in between. The germline CDR1 and CDR2 sequences are SQVTM and ANQGSEA. This CDR3 is 14 amino acids long. Measured with immunoSEQ multiplex PCR; TCRdb has only the in-frame clones, and not every one. This sample has 150,000 to 200,000 clones, with approximately 90% found just once. Material: peripheral blood, obtained on day 0 of AZD1222 vaccination. The rearrangement uses TRBV29-1 and TRBJ2-7; D is ambiguous. The sequence was collected from an adult in good health. Here the CDR3 reads CSVVRKASSPEQYF. As DNA, the CDR3 is TGCAGCGTTGTCAGGAAGGCTTCATCTCCCGAGCAGTACTTC.